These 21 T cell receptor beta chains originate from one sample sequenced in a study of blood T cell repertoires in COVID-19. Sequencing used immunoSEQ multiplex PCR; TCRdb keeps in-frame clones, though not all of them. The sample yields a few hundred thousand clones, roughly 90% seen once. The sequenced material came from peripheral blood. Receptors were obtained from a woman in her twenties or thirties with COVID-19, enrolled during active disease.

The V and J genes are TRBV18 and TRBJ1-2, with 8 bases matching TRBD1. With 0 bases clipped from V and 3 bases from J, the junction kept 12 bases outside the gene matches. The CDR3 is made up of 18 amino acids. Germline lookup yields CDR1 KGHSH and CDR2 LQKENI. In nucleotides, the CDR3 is TGTGCCAGCTCACCACCCTCAACAGGGGGTGTTATGGACTATGGCTACACCTTC. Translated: CASSPPSTGGVMDYGYTF.

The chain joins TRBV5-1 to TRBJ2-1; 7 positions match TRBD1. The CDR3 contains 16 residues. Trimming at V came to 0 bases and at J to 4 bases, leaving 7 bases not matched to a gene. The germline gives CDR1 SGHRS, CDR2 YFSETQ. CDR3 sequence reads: CASSLGGTVRYNEQFF. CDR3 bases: TGCGCCAGCAGCTTGGGGGGGACAGTAAGGTACAATGAGCAGTTCTTC.

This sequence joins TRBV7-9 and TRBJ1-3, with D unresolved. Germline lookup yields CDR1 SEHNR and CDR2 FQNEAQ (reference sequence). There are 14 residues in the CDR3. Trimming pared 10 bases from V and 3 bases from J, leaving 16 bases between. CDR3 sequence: CAILATEYGNTIYF. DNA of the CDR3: TGTGCCATCCTGGCAACGGAGTATGGAAACACCATATATTTT.

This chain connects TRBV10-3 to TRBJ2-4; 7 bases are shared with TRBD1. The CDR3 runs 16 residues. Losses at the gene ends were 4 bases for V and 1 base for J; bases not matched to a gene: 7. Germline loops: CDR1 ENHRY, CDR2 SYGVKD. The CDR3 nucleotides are TGTGCCATCAGTGCCTATGACAGGGACGCCAAAAACATTCAGTACTTC. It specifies CAISAYDRDAKNIQYF.

CDR3 sequence reads: CASSPDKRGNNEQFF. As DNA, the CDR3 is TGTGCCAGCAGCCCCGACAAAAGGGGTAACAATGAGCAGTTCTTC. The V gene is TRBV7-2, the J gene TRBJ2-1, with D possibly being TRBD1 (5 bases). This CDR3 has 15 residues. The V end lost 5 bases, the J end lost 5 bases, and 16 bases lay between the germline ends. Per germline, CDR1 SGHTA and CDR2 FQGNSA.

Written as DNA, the CDR3 is TGCGCCAGCCGTCCCGGGACAGGTTACGAAGCTTTCTTT. It translates to CASRPGTGYEAFF. The chain employs TRBV4-1 and TRBJ1-1; 8 nucleotides align to TRBD1. The germline CDR1 and CDR2 sequences are MGHRA and YSYEKL. This CDR3 spans 13 amino acids. The V gene end was trimmed by 8 bases and the J gene end by 8 bases; junction bases not matched to a gene: 10.

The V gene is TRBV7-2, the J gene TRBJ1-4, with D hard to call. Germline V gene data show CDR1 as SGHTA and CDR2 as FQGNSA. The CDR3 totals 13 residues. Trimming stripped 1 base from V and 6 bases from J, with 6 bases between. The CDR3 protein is CASSLERDEKLFF. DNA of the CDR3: TGTGCCAGCAGCTTAGAGAGGGATGAAAAACTGTTTTTT.

This chain's CDR3 is CAPEPRQGGGYTF. The CDR3 coding sequence is TGTGCCCCCGAACCCAGACAGGGGGGTGGCTACACCTTC. The V and J genes are TRBV21-1 and TRBJ1-2; the tabulated D call, TRBD1, remains unverified against the DNA. TRBV21-1 is recorded as a pseudogene. The CDR3 loop spans 13 amino acids.

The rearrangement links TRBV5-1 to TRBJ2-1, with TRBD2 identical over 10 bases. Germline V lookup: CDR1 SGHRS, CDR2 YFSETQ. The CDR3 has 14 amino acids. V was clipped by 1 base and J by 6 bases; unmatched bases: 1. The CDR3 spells CASSLIAGGNEQFF. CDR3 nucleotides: TGCGCCAGCAGCTTGATAGCGGGGGGCAATGAGCAGTTCTTC.

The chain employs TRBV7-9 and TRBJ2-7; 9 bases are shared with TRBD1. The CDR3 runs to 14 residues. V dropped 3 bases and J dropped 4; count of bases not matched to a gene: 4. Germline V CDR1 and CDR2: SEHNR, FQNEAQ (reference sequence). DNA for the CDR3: TGTGCCAGCAGCTTCGACAGGGGGAAATACGAGCAGTACTTC. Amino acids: CASSFDRGKYEQYF.

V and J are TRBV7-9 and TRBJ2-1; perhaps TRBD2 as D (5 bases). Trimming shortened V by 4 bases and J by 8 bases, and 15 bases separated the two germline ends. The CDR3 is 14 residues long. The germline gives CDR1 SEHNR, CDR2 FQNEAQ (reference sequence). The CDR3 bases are TGTGCCAGCAGCTACGAGCCAGAGGGCTATGAGCAGTTCTTC. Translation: CASSYEPEGYEQFF.

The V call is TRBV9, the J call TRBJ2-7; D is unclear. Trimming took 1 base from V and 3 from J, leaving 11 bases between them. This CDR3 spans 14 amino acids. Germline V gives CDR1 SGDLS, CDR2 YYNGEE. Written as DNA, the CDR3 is TGTGCCAGCAGCGTACGGGTGGGTTACTACGAGCAGTACTTC. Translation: CASSVRVGYYEQYF.

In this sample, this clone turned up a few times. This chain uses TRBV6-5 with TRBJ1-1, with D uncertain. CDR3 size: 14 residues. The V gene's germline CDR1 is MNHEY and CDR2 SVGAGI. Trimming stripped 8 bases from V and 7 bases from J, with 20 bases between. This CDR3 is CASHRRGRPLEAFF. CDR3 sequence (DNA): TGTGCCAGCCATCGGAGAGGGAGACCCCTTGAAGCTTTCTTT.

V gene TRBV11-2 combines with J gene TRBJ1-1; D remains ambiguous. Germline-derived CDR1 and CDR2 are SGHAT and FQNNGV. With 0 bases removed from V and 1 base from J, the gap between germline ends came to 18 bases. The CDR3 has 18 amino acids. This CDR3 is CASSLDLVTAFSNTEAFF. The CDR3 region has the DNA TGTGCCAGCAGCTTAGATTTAGTAACAGCCTTTTCGAACACTGAAGCTTTCTTT.

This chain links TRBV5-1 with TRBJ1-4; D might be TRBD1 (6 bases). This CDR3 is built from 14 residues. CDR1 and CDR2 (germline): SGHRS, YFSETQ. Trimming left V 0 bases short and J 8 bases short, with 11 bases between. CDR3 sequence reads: CASSLAGTLEKLFF. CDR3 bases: TGCGCCAGCAGCTTGGCCGGGACATTAGAAAAACTGTTTTTT.

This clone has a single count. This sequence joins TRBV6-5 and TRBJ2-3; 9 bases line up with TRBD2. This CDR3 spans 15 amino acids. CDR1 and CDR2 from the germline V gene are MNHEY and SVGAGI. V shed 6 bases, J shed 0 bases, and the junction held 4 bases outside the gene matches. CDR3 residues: CASSSTSGSTDTQYF. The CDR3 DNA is TGTGCCAGCAGCTCGACTAGCGGTAGCACAGATACGCAGTATTTT.

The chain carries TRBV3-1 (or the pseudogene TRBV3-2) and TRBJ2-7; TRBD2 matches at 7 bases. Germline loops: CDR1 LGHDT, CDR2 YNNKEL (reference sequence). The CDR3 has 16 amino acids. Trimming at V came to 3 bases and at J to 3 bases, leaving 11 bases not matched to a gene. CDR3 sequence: CASSQGWSRDYYEQYF. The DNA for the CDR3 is TGTGCCAGCAGCCAGGGTTGGAGCCGGGACTACTACGAGCAGTACTTC.

The CDR3 region is CASSPRSSAGGRDTQYF. For the CDR3, the DNA is TGCGCCAGCAGCCCCCGATCGTCTGCGGGGGGGAGAGATACGCAGTATTTT. J is TRBJ2-3 and V is TRBV4-1, with 9 bases lining up with TRBD2. V was pared by 4 bases and J by 5 bases, with 13 bases of the junction left unmatched. Germline values: CDR1 MGHRA, CDR2 YSYEKL. CDR3 length: 17 residues.

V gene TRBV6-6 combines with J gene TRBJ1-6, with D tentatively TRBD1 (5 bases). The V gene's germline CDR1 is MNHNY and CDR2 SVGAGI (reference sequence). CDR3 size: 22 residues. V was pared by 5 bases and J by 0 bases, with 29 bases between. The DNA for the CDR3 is TGTGCCAGCAGTCGAAATTCGGGGGGGGGAATAATTTCATCCTCCTATAATTCACCCCTCCACTTT. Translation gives CASSRNSGGGIISSSYNSPLHF.

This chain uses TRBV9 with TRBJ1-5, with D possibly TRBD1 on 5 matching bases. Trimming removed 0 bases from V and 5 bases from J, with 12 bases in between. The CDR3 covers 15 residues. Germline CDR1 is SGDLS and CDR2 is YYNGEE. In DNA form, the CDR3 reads TGTGCCAGCAGCGTAGGGCAGGGTAGGGATCAGCCCCAGCATTTT. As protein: CASSVGQGRDQPQHF.

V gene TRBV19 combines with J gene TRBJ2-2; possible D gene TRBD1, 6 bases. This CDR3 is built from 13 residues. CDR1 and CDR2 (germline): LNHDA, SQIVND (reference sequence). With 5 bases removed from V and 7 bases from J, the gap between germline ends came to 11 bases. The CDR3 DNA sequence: TGTGCCAGTAGTCCCTTGGACAGCGGGGAGCTGTTTTTT. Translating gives CASSPLDSGELFF.